The 26 T cell receptor beta chains in this list originate from one sample, sequenced in a study of shared clonotypes between healthy human individuals. Generated by immunoSEQ multiplex PCR, the TCRdb table keeps only in-frame clones and is missing some. The sample holds fewer than 800,000 clones, 92% seen once. CD45RO-negative, CCR7-selected cells formed the naive CD8 fraction, which excluded terminally differentiated effector memory CD45RA+ cells. The sequenced sample consisted of naive CD8+ T cells sorted from blood. The source is a young man in good health.

The V and J genes are TRBV2 and TRBJ1-2; D is perhaps TRBD1 (5 bases). The CDR3 extends over 12 amino acids. The V end was cut by 7 bases, the J end by 6 bases, with 12 bases between. Germline CDR1 is SNHLY and CDR2 is FYNNEI. The CDR3 sequence is CASKGDRNGYTF. As DNA, the CDR3 is TGTGCCAGCAAGGGAGACAGAAATGGCTACACCTTC.

This clone was seen once. J is TRBJ2-2 and V is TRBV28; D call uncertain. The CDR3 contains 14 residues. Germline-derived CDR1 and CDR2 are MDHEN and SYDVKM. The ends were cut back, 5 bases at V and 1 base at J, with 8 bases in the middle. The CDR3 region has the DNA TGTGCCAGCAGTCAGACGGGGAACACCGGGGAGCTGTTTTTT. Translating it yields CASSQTGNTGELFF.

The rearrangement uses TRBV27 and TRBJ2-1, with D possibly TRBD1 on 6 matching bases. V dropped 10 bases and J dropped 4 bases, with 20 bases sitting between them. The CDR3 has 15 residues. Germline-derived CDR1 and CDR2 are MNHEY and SMNVEV (reference sequence). CDR3 nucleotide sequence: TGTGCCACCCATGATTCAGGGGCAGCATACAATGAGCAGTTCTTC. Translation gives CATHDSGAAYNEQFF.

The J gene is TRBJ2-7, the V gene TRBV7-8, with D perhaps assigned TRBD1 or TRBD2 (5 bases each). The germline V gene has CDR1 SGHVS and CDR2 FQNEAQ. The CDR3 loop spans 15 amino acids. The V end was cut by 5 bases, the J end by 0 bases, with 14 bases between. Here the CDR3 reads CASSTPGRTSYEQYF. Here the CDR3 DNA reads TGTGCCAGCAGCACCCCGGGACGGACCTCCTACGAGCAGTACTTC.

This chain joins TRBV15 and TRBJ2-1, with 10 bases aligning to TRBD2. J was trimmed by 5 bases and V by 5 bases; bases with no gene match: 9. Looked up from germline, CDR1 is LNHNV and CDR2 is YYDKDF (reference sequence). The CDR3 consists of 16 residues. CDR3 sequence reads: CATSRELAGVNNEQFF. The CDR3 DNA follows: TGTGCCACCAGCCGCGAGCTAGCGGGAGTTAACAATGAGCAGTTCTTC. Looking up the rest from reference TRBV15 and TRBJ2-1 gives the full variable domain: DAMVIQNPRYQVTQFGKPVTLSCSQTLNHNVMYWYQQKSSQAPKLLFHYYDKDFNNEADTPDNFQSRRPNTSFCFLDIRSPGLGDTAMYLCATSRELAGVNNEQFFGPGTRLTVL.

This chain uses TRBV6-5 with TRBJ2-7, with a weak D call TRBD2 (5 bases). This CDR3 spans 14 amino acids. The germline V and J ends were trimmed by 7 bases and 0 bases, with 13 bases remaining between them. Germline CDR1 MNHEY, CDR2 SVGAGI. The CDR3 DNA reads TGTGCCAGCACACCTGGACTGAGCTCCTACGAGCAGTACTTC. Amino acids: CASTPGLSSYEQYF.

CDR3 coding DNA: TGTGCCAGCAGCTTCGGGGAGTTCACTGAAGCTTTCTTT. Protein sequence: CASSFGEFTEAFF. The chain links TRBV7-6 to TRBJ1-1; D is unclear. V gave up 3 bases and J gave up 4 bases, with 9 bases separating them. The CDR3 contains 13 residues. Germline V lookup: CDR1 SGHVS, CDR2 FNYEAQ. Drawing the rest from reference TRBV7-6 and TRBJ1-1, the complete variable domain is GAGVSQSPRYKVTKRGQDVALRCDPISGHVSLYWYRQALGQGPEFLTYFNYEAQQDKSGLPNDRFSAERPEGSISTLTIQRTEQRDSAMYRCASSFGEFTEAFFGQGTRLTVV.

J is TRBJ2-2 and V is TRBV10-2, with 9 bases identical to TRBD1. Germline assignment: CDR1 WSHSY and CDR2 SAAADI. Trimming removed 10 bases from V and 5 bases from J; junction bases left unmatched: 8. The CDR3 covers 14 residues. This CDR3 is CATQDRGITGELFF. CDR3 sequence (DNA): TGCGCCACCCAAGACAGGGGGATTACCGGGGAGCTGTTTTTT.

V and J are TRBV27 and TRBJ2-7, with TRBD2 matching over 7 bases. With V trimmed by 6 bases and J by 11 bases, 16 bases remained unmatched. Germline V gene data show CDR1 as MNHEY and CDR2 as SMNVEV (reference sequence). The CDR3 consists of 14 residues. The CDR3 loop is CASSRDRPLGGEYF. The CDR3 DNA is TGTGCCAGCAGCCGCGACCGGCCTCTGGGGGGGGAGTACTTC.

This clone appeared a single time. The J gene is TRBJ1-2, the V gene TRBV7-2; no reliable D call. The CDR3 totals 13 residues. The V gene's germline CDR1 is SGHTA and CDR2 FQGNSA. Deletions cut 3 bases from V and 8 bases from J, with 13 bases between. The CDR3 DNA follows: TGTGCCAGCAGCTTGGAAGGGATTCTCGGCTACACCTTC. Translated: CASSLEGILGYTF.

The chain joins TRBV7-3 to TRBJ2-1; D could derive from TRBD1 or TRBD2 (5 bases each). The V and J ends lost 0 bases and 5 bases respectively, with 17 bases between them. The CDR3 contains 17 residues. In germline, CDR1 is SGHTA, CDR2 FQGTGA. DNA of the CDR3: TGTGCCAGCAGCTTAACGGCTGGGGGTGTCGGGGACAATGAGCAGTTCTTC. Its translation: CASSLTAGGVGDNEQFF.

The CDR3 protein is CASSLGGSREAFF. In DNA, the CDR3 is TGTGCCAGCAGCTTAGGTGGTAGCCGGGAAGCTTTCTTT. The chain combines TRBV7-8 with TRBJ1-1; D is ambiguous. CDR3 length: 13 amino acids. Germline V gene lookup returns CDR1 SGHVS and CDR2 FQNEAQ. V lost 1 base and J lost 8, with 11 bases in between.

J is TRBJ2-3 and V is TRBV5-1; a weak D match, TRBD1 (5 bases). The V and J ends lost 4 bases and 1 base respectively, with 13 bases between them. In germline, CDR1 is SGHRS, CDR2 YFSETQ. The length of the CDR3 is 15 residues. The CDR3 DNA sequence: TGCGCCAGCAGCGAACAGGTGCTGGGCACAGATACGCAGTATTTT. This sequence encodes CASSEQVLGTDTQYF.

This rearrangement joins TRBV7-9 to TRBJ2-7; D not resolved. The CDR3 loop spans 15 amino acids. With 0 bases removed from V and 1 base from J, the gap between germline ends came to 10 bases. The germline gives CDR1 SEHNR, CDR2 FQNEAQ (reference sequence). CDR3 in amino acids: CASSLAQDNSYEQYF. The CDR3 DNA sequence: TGTGCCAGCAGCTTAGCGCAAGACAATTCCTACGAGCAGTACTTC. Complete variable domain (other parts from reference TRBV7-9 and TRBJ2-7): DTGVSQNPRHKITKRGQNVTFRCDPISEHNRLYWYRQTLGQGPEFLTYFQNEAQLEKSRLLSDRFSAERPKGSFSTLEIQRTEQGDSAMYLCASSLAQDNSYEQYFGPGTRLTVT.

The gene calls are TRBV13 and TRBJ2-3; 8 positions agree with TRBD1. Germline lookup yields CDR1 PRHDT and CDR2 FYEKMQ (reference sequence). This CDR3 region has 14 residues. The V gene end was trimmed by 5 bases and the J gene end by 6 bases; junction bases not matched to a gene: 7. The CDR3 here is CASSPWDRRDTQYF. The CDR3 DNA reads as TGTGCCAGCAGCCCCTGGGACAGGCGGGATACGCAGTATTTT. The full variable domain, with the rest looked up from reference TRBV13 and TRBJ2-3, is AAGVIQSPRHLIKEKRETATLKCYPIPRHDTVYWYQQGPGQDPQFLISFYEKMQSDKGSIPDRFSAQQFSDYHSELNMSSLELGDSALYFCASSPWDRRDTQYFGPGTRLTVL.

Concerning this clone itself: The same CDR3 also results from other DNA sequences found in this sample. The DNA for the CDR3 is TGTGCCAGCAGCAAAGTTGGGACTAGCGGGAGCTACAATGAGCAGTTCTTC. Amino acids: CASSKVGTSGSYNEQFF. This chain links TRBV21-1 with TRBJ2-1; TRBD2 is the table's D call and was not checked against the DNA. TRBV21-1 represents a pseudogene. The CDR3 totals 17 residues.

The chain carries TRBV4-1 and TRBJ2-3; D may be TRBD2 (5 bases). CDR1 is MGHRA and CDR2 is YSYEKL in the germline V gene. This CDR3 has 16 residues. The V end was cut by 4 bases, the J end by 1 base, with 15 bases between. The CDR3 protein is CASSPEGIAGTDTQYF. The DNA of the CDR3 is TGCGCCAGCAGCCCAGAGGGAATCGCGGGCACAGATACGCAGTATTTT.

V is TRBV7-3 and J is TRBJ2-7; 7 nucleotides align to TRBD2. Germline V gene lookup returns CDR1 SGHTA and CDR2 FQGTGA. The CDR3 extends over 16 amino acids. J gave up 0 bases and V 2 bases, and 7 bases lay outside the gene matches. CDR3 in amino acids: CASSLSGEGLSYEQYF. The CDR3 DNA follows: TGTGCCAGCAGCTTATCCGGGGAGGGACTCTCCTACGAGCAGTACTTC. The full variable domain, its missing parts supplied by reference TRBV7-3 and TRBJ2-7, is GAGVSQTPSNKVTEKGKYVELRCDPISGHTALYWYRQSLGQGPEFLIYFQGTGAADDSGLPNDRFFAVRPEGSVSTLKIQRTERGDSAVYLCASSLSGEGLSYEQYFGPGTRLTVT.

The J gene is TRBJ2-7, the V gene TRBV27; 8 bases match TRBD1. V lost 1 base to trimming and J lost 4 bases; unmatched junction nucleotides: 3. The CDR3 spans 14 residues. Germline CDR1 is MNHEY and CDR2 is SMNVEV (reference sequence). CDR3 DNA sequence: TGTGCCAGCAGTTTATTTGGACAGGGTTACGAGCAGTACTTC. It translates to CASSLFGQGYEQYF.

The chain employs TRBV5-6 and TRBJ2-7, with TRBD1 matching 7 bases. The V gene end was trimmed by 2 bases and the J gene end by 3 bases; junction bases not matched to a gene: 8. The germline CDR1 and CDR2 sequences are SGHDT and YYEEEE. This CDR3 has 15 residues. CDR3 sequence (DNA): TGTGCCAGCAGCTTATGGGACAGCTGGTTCTACGAGCAGTACTTC. Its protein is CASSLWDSWFYEQYF. The entire variable domain, with the rest obtained from reference TRBV5-6 and TRBJ2-7, is as follows: DAGVTQSPTHLIKTRGQQVTLRCSPKSGHDTVSWYQQALGQGPQFIFQYYEEEERQRGNFPDRFSGHQFPNYSSELNVNALLLGDSALYLCASSLWDSWFYEQYFGPGTRLTVT.

This clone was detected only once. The chain carries TRBV29-1 and TRBJ2-1; D might be TRBD2 (5 bases). V lost 7 bases to trimming and J lost 2 bases, with 15 bases between them. Germline V CDR1 and CDR2: SQVTM, ANQGSEA. This CDR3 region has 14 residues. CDR3 bases: TGCAGCGCAGGCCGGGAAGGAACCTACAATGAGCAGTTCTTC. Translated, it gives CSAGREGTYNEQFF.

The table lists this clone with a few counts. This sequence joins TRBV6-5 and TRBJ2-5; TRBD2 matches 11 bases. This CDR3 is built from 15 residues. Germline V gene data show CDR1 as MNHEY and CDR2 as SVGAGI. V dropped 4 bases and J dropped 5; count of bases not matched to a gene: 6. The CDR3 DNA is TGTGCCAGCAGTTTACTAGCGGGAGAAGCCGAGACCCAGTACTTC. Translating it yields CASSLLAGEAETQYF.

The genes are TRBV19 and TRBJ2-1; TRBD2 matches 7 bases. The CDR3 is made up of 14 amino acids. Unmatched junction bases numbered 5, after V lost 6 bases and J lost 3 bases. Germline values: CDR1 LNHDA, CDR2 SQIVND (reference sequence). CDR3 sequence: CASSSSGFYNEQFF. The CDR3 DNA is TGTGCCAGTAGCTCTAGCGGATTCTACAATGAGCAGTTCTTC.

In its sample, this clone was seen once. The chain employs TRBV4-3 and TRBJ2-3; D remains unclear. The CDR3 extends over 14 amino acids. CDR1 and CDR2 from the germline V gene are LGHNA and YSLEER. The germline V and J ends were trimmed by 1 base and 1 base, with 6 bases remaining between them. CDR3 in DNA: TGCGCCAGCAGCCAAGGAATGCGCACAGATACGCAGTATTTT. Its translation: CASSQGMRTDTQYF.

This clone has only a few counts. CDR3 DNA: TGTGCCAGCAGACAGATGGACTACCCCCCCGGGGAGCTGTTTTTT. It encodes CASRQMDYPPGELFF. This chain connects TRBV27 to TRBJ2-2; D might be TRBD2 (6 bases). This CDR3 has 15 residues. CDR1 is MNHEY and CDR2 is SMNVEV in the germline V gene (reference sequence). Trimming removed 6 bases at V and 6 bases at J, with 17 bases between.

The chain has TRBV28 and TRBJ2-7, with D unclear. The CDR3 contains 14 residues. With 2 bases removed from V and 3 bases from J, the gap between germline ends came to 11 bases. The germline gives CDR1 MDHEN, CDR2 SYDVKM. CDR3 amino acids: CASSLESVIYEQYF. The CDR3 region has the DNA TGTGCCAGCAGTTTAGAAAGCGTCATCTACGAGCAGTACTTC.